The 26 T cell receptor beta chains listed next were all sequenced from one sample in a study of cytomegalovirus exposure and HLA in healthy donors. The PCR was carried out with 60 Vbeta primers and 13 Jbeta primers. Some clones are missing from TCRdb's copy, which holds only in-frame ones; the method was immunoSEQ multiplex PCR. The sample holds some 130,000 clones; roughly 78% are singletons and the top ten take 1%. The sample comprised PBMCs. These receptors were taken from a man in his forties in good health and CMV-seronegative.

V usage is TRBV6-4 and J usage is TRBJ2-1, with D uncertain. V lost 10 bases and J lost 7, with 5 bases in between. The CDR3 covers 9 residues. The germline V gene has CDR1 MRHNA and CDR2 SNTAGT. This CDR3 reads CATPNEQFF. CDR3 bases: TGTGCCACCCCGAATGAGCAGTTCTTC.

The genes are TRBV27 and TRBJ2-7, with D possibly matching TRBD1 (6 bases). The V end lost 7 bases, the J end lost 1 base, and 17 bases lay between the germline ends. The length of the CDR3 is 15 residues. From germline, CDR1 is MNHEY and CDR2 SMNVEV (reference sequence). The CDR3 nucleotides are TGTGCCAGCACCGGAAAGGGACACTCGTCCTACGAGCAGTACTTC. It is translated as CASTGKGHSSYEQYF.

The chain joins TRBV27 to TRBJ1-1; D ambiguous. V lost 6 bases and J 1 base, leaving 15 bases between the germline ends. The CDR3 has 15 residues. Germline V lookup: CDR1 MNHEY, CDR2 SMNVEV (reference sequence). The DNA of the CDR3 is TGTGCCAGCAGAGAGCTCGTGGCAGGGAACACTGAAGCTTTCTTT. Amino acids: CASRELVAGNTEAFF.

The gene calls are TRBV5-1 and TRBJ2-3; 9 positions agree with TRBD1. The length of the CDR3 is 16 residues. Germline CDR1 is SGHRS and CDR2 is YFSETQ. V lost 6 bases, J lost 3 bases, and 11 bases stayed unmatched. CDR3 protein: CASTQSPGQGTDTQYF. CDR3 DNA sequence: TGCGCCAGCACTCAAAGCCCGGGACAGGGTACAGATACGCAGTATTTT.

This chain uses TRBV27 with TRBJ1-2; a possible D gene is TRBD1 (6 bases). Per germline, CDR1 MNHEY and CDR2 SMNVEV (reference sequence). CDR3 length equals 16 residues. V gave up 0 bases and J gave up 3 bases, with 14 bases separating them. The CDR3 is CASSLSGSGEYYGYTF. The CDR3 DNA reads TGTGCCAGCAGTTTATCGGGCTCAGGGGAATACTATGGCTACACCTTC.

The chain has TRBV6-5 and TRBJ2-7, with D possibly being TRBD2 (7 bases). Trimming took off 2 bases at V and 2 bases at J, with 10 bases between the two ends. Germline V gene sequence: CDR1 MNHEY, CDR2 SVGAGI. The CDR3 has 14 residues. This CDR3 is CASSYIGGPYEQYF. CDR3 DNA: TGTGCCAGCAGTTACATCGGGGGGCCCTACGAGCAGTACTTC.

V is TRBV10-3 and J is TRBJ2-1; TRBD2 aligns across 15 bases. With V trimmed by 7 bases and J by 8 bases, 6 bases remained unmatched. Germline loops: CDR1 ENHRY, CDR2 SYGVKD. The CDR3 spans 15 residues. The CDR3 region is CAINRGLAGGDEQFF. The CDR3 coding sequence is TGTGCCATCAATCGAGGACTAGCGGGGGGGGATGAGCAGTTCTTC.

The chain is built from TRBV5-1 and TRBJ2-7; TRBD1 aligns across 7 bases. CDR3 size: 13 residues. CDR1 SGHRS and CDR2 YFSETQ come from the germline V gene. Losses at the gene ends were 5 bases for V and 3 bases for J; bases not matched to a gene: 5. The CDR3 loop reads CASRTGVGYEQYF. The CDR3 DNA reads as TGCGCCAGCAGAACAGGGGTCGGCTACGAGCAGTACTTC.

The rearrangement joins TRBV28 to TRBJ2-1, with 10 bases aligning to TRBD2. With 4 bases clipped from V and 7 bases from J, the junction kept 4 bases outside the gene matches. Germline-derived CDR1 and CDR2 are MDHEN and SYDVKM. The CDR3 contains 14 residues. The CDR3 loop is CASSSGTSVNEQFF. CDR3 bases: TGTGCCAGCAGTTCCGGGACTAGCGTTAATGAGCAGTTCTTC. The full variable domain, with the rest looked up from reference TRBV28 and TRBJ2-1, is DVKVTQSSRYLVKRTGEKVFLECVQDMDHENMFWYRQDPGLGLRLIYFSYDVKMKEKGDIPEGYSVSREKKERFSLILESASTNQTSMYLCASSSGTSVNEQFFGPGTRLTVL.

The chain carries TRBV2 and TRBJ1-2; 8 bases map to TRBD1. Germline V CDR1 and CDR2: SNHLY, FYNNEI. The CDR3 loop spans 14 amino acids. V was clipped by 1 base and J by 5 bases; unmatched bases: 3. The CDR3 reads CASSEDRGFYGYTF. The DNA of the CDR3 is TGTGCCAGCAGTGAAGACAGGGGGTTTTATGGCTACACCTTC. The complete variable domain, with remaining parts taken from reference TRBV2 and TRBJ1-2, reads EPEVTQTPSHQVTQMGQEVILRCVPISNHLYFYWYRQILGQKVEFLVSFYNNEISEKSEIFDDQFSVERPDGSNFTLKIRSTKLEDSAMYFCASSEDRGFYGYTFGSGTRLTVV.

This clone was observed once. The J gene is TRBJ2-1, the V gene TRBV5-1, with 7 bases fitting TRBD2. The CDR3 consists of 16 residues. The germline V gene has CDR1 SGHRS and CDR2 YFSETQ. The V gene end was trimmed by 4 bases and the J gene end by 0 bases; junction bases not matched to a gene: 7. CDR3 loop: CASSNWEGISYNEQFF. The CDR3 DNA follows: TGCGCCAGCAGCAATTGGGAGGGGATCTCCTACAATGAGCAGTTCTTC. The full variable domain, in which reference TRBV5-1 and TRBJ2-1 provide the parts outside the CDR3, is KAGVTQTPRYLIKTRGQQVTLSCSPISGHRSVSWYQQTPGQGLQFLFEYFSETQRNKGNFPGRFSGRQFSNSRSEMNVSTLELGDSALYLCASSNWEGISYNEQFFGPGTRLTVL.

The chain recombines TRBV27 with TRBJ2-1; 9 positions match TRBD2. Losses at the gene ends were 0 bases for V and 7 bases for J; bases not matched to a gene: 4. Germline values: CDR1 MNHEY, CDR2 SMNVEV (reference sequence). The CDR3 has 15 residues. The CDR3 reads CASSLSGLAYNEQFF. CDR3 sequence (DNA): TGTGCCAGCAGTTTATCGGGACTAGCTTATAATGAGCAGTTCTTC.

This clone was detected once. This chain joins TRBV10-3 and TRBJ2-2, with a weak D call TRBD1 (5 bases). CDR1 and CDR2 (germline): ENHRY, SYGVKD. Trimming shortened V by 10 bases and J by 1 base, and 13 bases separated the two germline ends. The CDR3 covers 14 residues. CDR3: CATLQTENTGELFF. In DNA, the CDR3 is TGTGCCACACTCCAGACAGAGAACACCGGGGAGCTGTTTTTT.

This chain uses TRBV6-5 with TRBJ2-7; 10 bases are a match to TRBD1. Germline V gives CDR1 MNHEY, CDR2 SVGAGI. The CDR3 loop spans 16 amino acids. V lost 2 bases to trimming and J lost 3 bases; unmatched junction nucleotides: 7. The CDR3 loop is CASSYGTGEGGYEQYF. The CDR3 DNA reads as TGTGCCAGCAGTTACGGGACAGGGGAAGGGGGCTACGAGCAGTACTTC.

This chain uses TRBV4-1 with TRBJ1-2, with a weak D call TRBD1 (5 bases). The V end lost 1 base, the J end lost 4 bases, and 22 bases lay between the germline ends. The CDR3 length is 18 residues. The germline gives CDR1 MGHRA, CDR2 YSYEKL. CDR3 coding DNA: TGCGCCAGCAGCCAAGGGTACCTGGATCGGGGGATGGCCTATGGCTACACCTTC. Protein product: CASSQGYLDRGMAYGYTF.

In nucleotides, the CDR3 is TGTGCCAGCAGAGACCAGGGAATCTCCTACAATGAGCAGTTCTTC. Amino acids: CASRDQGISYNEQFF. V and J are TRBV28 and TRBJ2-1, with D possibly matching TRBD1 (5 bases). CDR1 MDHEN and CDR2 SYDVKM come from the germline V gene. The V end was cut by 6 bases, the J end by 0 bases, with 12 bases between. This CDR3 is 15 amino acids long.

The chain carries TRBV27 and TRBJ2-7, with 7 bases that match TRBD1. J lost 2 bases, V lost 5 bases, and 9 bases had no gene match. Germline V gives CDR1 MNHEY, CDR2 SMNVEV (reference sequence). This CDR3 has 15 residues. CDR3 coding DNA: TGTGCCAGCAGTACCCGGGACAGCCGACCCTACGAGCAGTACTTC. As protein: CASSTRDSRPYEQYF.

This clone was seen more than once but under ten times. The V call is TRBV6-5, the J call TRBJ2-7; 10 bases map to TRBD2. Germline CDR1 and CDR2: MNHEY and SVGAGI. The CDR3 runs 16 residues. The V gene end was trimmed by 2 bases and the J gene end by 7 bases; junction bases not matched to a gene: 11. CDR3 DNA sequence: TGTGCCAGCAGTTACGAGGCGCCTAGCGGGGGCCGGGAGCAGTACTTC. Translated: CASSYEAPSGGREQYF.

This chain uses TRBV10-3 with TRBJ2-1; 9 bases match TRBD1. Germline CDR1 and CDR2: ENHRY and SYGVKD. CDR3 length equals 14 residues. Trimming cost V 5 bases and J 4 bases; bases outside gene matches: 3. The chain's CDR3 is CAISPTGGYNEQFF. DNA of the CDR3: TGTGCCATCAGTCCGACAGGGGGGTACAATGAGCAGTTCTTC.

The rearrangement links TRBV21-1 to TRBJ2-7; TRBD1 is the table's D call and was not checked against the DNA. TRBV21-1 represents a pseudogene. This CDR3 is built from 15 residues. CDR3 sequence: CASRNRASSSYEQYF. DNA for the CDR3: TGTGCCAGCAGGAACAGGGCCTCCTCCTCCTACGAGCAGTACTTC.

This clone was detected once. The rearrangement joins TRBV5-6 to TRBJ1-6; tentatively, D is TRBD1 (5 bases). The CDR3 extends over 15 amino acids. The germline V and J ends were trimmed by 4 bases and 7 bases, with 15 bases remaining between them. Germline V gene sequence: CDR1 SGHDT, CDR2 YYEEEE. CDR3 in DNA: TGTGCCAGCAGCCCTGCTGCTCAGGGAAATTCACCCCTCCACTTT. Translated: CASSPAAQGNSPLHF.

The chain uses TRBV9 and TRBJ1-1; D is unresolved. The CDR3 sequence is 15 residues long. Germline V gene lookup returns CDR1 SGDLS and CDR2 YYNGEE. V lost 4 bases and J 1 base, leaving 14 bases between the germline ends. CDR3 protein: CASSPTTSPNTEAFF. The DNA of the CDR3 is TGTGCCAGCAGCCCAACCACGAGCCCGAACACTGAAGCTTTCTTT.

This clone was seen more than once but under ten times. The J gene is TRBJ1-1, the V gene TRBV18, with D tentatively TRBD1 (6 bases). Germline CDR1 and CDR2: KGHSH and LQKENI. The CDR3 has 17 amino acids. Trimming shortened V by 5 bases and J by 1 base, and 20 bases separated the two germline ends. This CDR3 is CASSKRLVDRRNTEAFF. The CDR3 coding sequence is TGTGCCAGCTCAAAAAGGTTGGTCGACAGGAGGAACACTGAAGCTTTCTTT.

The genes are TRBV28 and TRBJ1-2; a possible D gene is TRBD1 (6 bases). The germline gives CDR1 MDHEN, CDR2 SYDVKM. V was trimmed by 4 bases and J by 10 bases, leaving 22 bases between them. This CDR3 is built from 15 residues. The CDR3 loop is CASSSPPSGQDPYTF. CDR3 in DNA: TGTGCCAGCAGTTCCCCTCCATCGGGACAAGATCCCTACACCTTC.

V usage is TRBV27 and J usage is TRBJ2-7; a possible D gene is TRBD1 (6 bases). Germline values: CDR1 MNHEY, CDR2 SMNVEV (reference sequence). The CDR3 is 13 residues long. Between the trimmed V and J ends, which lost 3 bases and 6 bases, there was a span of 12 bases. CDR3 loop: CASSFGQGFEQYF. CDR3 nucleotide sequence: TGTGCCAGCAGTTTTGGCCAGGGGTTCGAGCAGTACTTC.

The V and J genes are TRBV28 and TRBJ2-7; 12 bases fit TRBD1. Unmatched junction bases numbered 4, after V lost 8 bases and J lost 2 bases. This CDR3 region has 14 residues. Germline lookup yields CDR1 MDHEN and CDR2 SYDVKM. The DNA of the CDR3 is TGTGCCAGCGCCGGGACAGGGGGCGCCTACGAGCAGTACTTC. Protein product: CASAGTGGAYEQYF.